This T cell receptor (beta chain) was observed in a study of blood T cell repertoires in COVID-19. TCRdb's table, derived via immunoSEQ multiplex PCR, lists solely in-frame clones and lacks some. The data contain approximately 240,000 clones, less than 85% of them singletons. Specimen: peripheral blood. The receptor comes from a woman aged 80 or over with active or convalescent COVID-19.

The CDR3 region has the DNA TGTGCCAGCAGCCAAAGGGGGACCTACGAGCAGTACTTC. It yields the protein CASSQRGTYEQYF. This chain connects TRBV3-1 (or the pseudogene TRBV3-2) to TRBJ2-7, with D possibly matching TRBD1 (6 bases). Germline CDR1 is LGHDT and CDR2 is YNNKEL (reference sequence). CDR3 size: 13 residues. The V and J ends lost 2 bases and 2 bases respectively, with 7 bases between them.